This TCR beta chain originates from a study of shared clonotypes between healthy human individuals. The study's findings and limits: Relative to memory subsets, naive subsets generally showed larger estimated richness.

Replicate PCRs for sorted subsets used about 200 ng DNA; this equaled about 30,000 T cell genomes. Sequencing was performed with immunoSEQ multiplex PCR; in TCRdb, only in-frame clones are kept and a portion is missing. The sample holds under 650,000 clones, 90% to 96% seen once. Donors, without exception, were Caucasian adults residing in Nashville, Tennessee. Remarks on this clone: As yet, its antigen is unknown.

With 4 bases removed from V and 2 bases from J, the gap between germline ends came to 13 bases. This CDR3 comprises 14 residues. Germline V gene data show CDR1 as SGDLS and CDR2 as YYNGEE. The sequenced material came from naive CD4+ T cells sorted from blood. This sample's subset: CD45RA+ positively selected. The sequence was collected from a woman in her thirties in good health. This sequence joins TRBV9 and TRBJ2-7; D is possibly TRBD2 (5 bases). The CDR3 bases are TGTGCCAGCAGCCCAAGGACTGCCACCTACGAGCAGTACTTC. Its translation: CASSPRTATYEQYF.